This T cell receptor beta chain was retrieved from a study of T cells in Graves' hyperthyroidism and ophthalmopathy. TCR beta CDR3 regions were amplified from RNA transcripts. An initial round of RT-PCR targeting the TCR CDR3 relied on the HTBI primer set. MiXCR was run by TCRdb on the multiplex PCR reads, yielding one entry per CDR3 protein. The table includes around 700,000 distinct CDR3 sequences, roughly a sixth detected once. The ends were cut back, 4 bases at V and 5 bases at J, with 20 bases in the middle. Germline V gene data show CDR1 as SQVTM and CDR2 as ANQGSEA. This CDR3 comprises 15 residues. The patients, who ranged from 18 to 65 in age, presented with newly diagnosed hyperthyroidism lasting under 2 months.

The sequence derives from a woman aged 50 to 60 with Graves' hyperthyroidism that later progressed to Graves' ophthalmopathy. V gene TRBV29-1 combines with J gene TRBJ1-1, with D maybe TRBD1 (6 bases). Sequencing input: blood. CDR3 DNA sequence: TGCAGCGTTGTTCGGACAGAAAGGACGGGGACTGAAGCTTTCTTT. Its translation: CSVVRTERTGTEAFF.